The sequence of this T cell receptor (beta chain) was determined in a study of T cell repertoires in cytomegalovirus infection. One entry per CDR3 protein results from TCRdb running MiXCR on the reads. The sample includes about 97,000 distinct CDR3 sequences, 15% to 20% of them seen just once. Trimming removed 1 base from V and 3 bases from J, with 13 bases in between. This CDR3 comprises 15 residues. Germline V gene data show CDR1 as LGHDT and CDR2 as YNNKEL (reference sequence). The TCR comes from a human donor in good health (CMV status not recorded). Some clones in this sample may be carry-over from other donors' samples. Sequenced material: PBMCs. The rearrangement joins TRBV3-1 to TRBJ2-7; D ambiguous. The CDR3 DNA reads TGTGCCAGCAGCCAAGTACCTACCCCAAGCTACGAGCAGTACTTC. Encoded protein: CASSQVPTPSYEQYF.